This TCR beta chain stems from a study of cytomegalovirus exposure and HLA in healthy donors. Across the whole study: Findings of an earlier analysis included some 110 million unique TCR beta sequences from 170 million or so T cells.

CDR3 length: 15 residues. The germline V gene encodes CDR1 SGHTA and CDR2 FQGNSA. A remark on this clone: Its specificity is unknown.

Findings and caveats of the study: In an earlier analysis, in roughly 600 donors, most V segments appeared productive either ~87% or ~30% of the time.

The PCR was carried out with 60 Vbeta primers and 13 Jbeta primers. Sequencing was performed with immunoSEQ multiplex PCR; in TCRdb, only in-frame clones are kept and a portion is missing. The sample records approximately 150,000 clones, 70% to 80% being singletons. The chain uses TRBV7-2 and TRBJ2-5; 11 positions agree with TRBD1. The DNA matches TRBJ2-7 better at its end, which makes the J call doubtful. This clonotype was sampled from a female donor in good health and CMV-seronegative. Specimen: PBMCs. The CDR3 protein is CASSEGQGAPNEQYF. CDR3 DNA sequence: TGTGCCAGCAGCGAAGGACAGGGGGCGCCCAACGAGCAGTACTTC.